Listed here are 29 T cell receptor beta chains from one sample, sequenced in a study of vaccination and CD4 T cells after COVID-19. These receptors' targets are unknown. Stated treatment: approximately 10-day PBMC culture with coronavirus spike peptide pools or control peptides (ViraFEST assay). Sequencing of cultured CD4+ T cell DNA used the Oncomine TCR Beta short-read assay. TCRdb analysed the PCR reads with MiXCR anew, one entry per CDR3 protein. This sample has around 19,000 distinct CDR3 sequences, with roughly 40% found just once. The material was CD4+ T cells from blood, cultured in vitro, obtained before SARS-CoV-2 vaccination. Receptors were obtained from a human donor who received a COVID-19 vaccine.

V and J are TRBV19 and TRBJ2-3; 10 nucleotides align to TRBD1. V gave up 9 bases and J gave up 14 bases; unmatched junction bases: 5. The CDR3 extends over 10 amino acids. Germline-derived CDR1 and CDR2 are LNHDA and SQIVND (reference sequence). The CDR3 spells CASRDRGLYF. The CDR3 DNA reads TGTGCCAGCCGGGACAGGGGACTGTATTTT.

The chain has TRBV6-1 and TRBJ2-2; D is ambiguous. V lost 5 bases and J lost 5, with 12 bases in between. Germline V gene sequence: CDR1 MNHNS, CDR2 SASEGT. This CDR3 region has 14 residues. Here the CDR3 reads CASSPEVGTGELFF. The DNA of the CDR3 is TGTGCCAGCAGTCCCGAGGTGGGGACCGGGGAGCTGTTTTTT.

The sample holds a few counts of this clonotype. Here the CDR3 reads CAISDPAFNEQFF. The CDR3 nucleotides read TGTGCCATCAGTGACCCGGCTTTTAATGAGCAGTTCTTC. The chain has TRBV10-3 and TRBJ2-1; D not resolved. V dropped 3 bases and J dropped 7 bases, with 10 bases sitting between them. Germline lookup yields CDR1 ENHRY and CDR2 SYGVKD. The CDR3 sequence is 13 residues long.

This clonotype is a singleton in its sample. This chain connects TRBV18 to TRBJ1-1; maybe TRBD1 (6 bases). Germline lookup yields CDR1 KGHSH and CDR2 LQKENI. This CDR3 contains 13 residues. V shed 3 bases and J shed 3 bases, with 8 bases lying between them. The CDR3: CASSPDSDTEAFF. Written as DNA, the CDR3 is TGTGCCAGCTCACCGGACAGCGACACTGAAGCTTTCTTT.

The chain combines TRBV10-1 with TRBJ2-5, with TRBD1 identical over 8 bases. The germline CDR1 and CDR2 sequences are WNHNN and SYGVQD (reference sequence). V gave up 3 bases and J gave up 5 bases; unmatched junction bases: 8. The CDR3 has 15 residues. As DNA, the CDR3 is TGCGCCAGCAGTGATAGGACAGGGCTCGAGGAGACCCAGTACTTC. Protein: CASSDRTGLEETQYF.

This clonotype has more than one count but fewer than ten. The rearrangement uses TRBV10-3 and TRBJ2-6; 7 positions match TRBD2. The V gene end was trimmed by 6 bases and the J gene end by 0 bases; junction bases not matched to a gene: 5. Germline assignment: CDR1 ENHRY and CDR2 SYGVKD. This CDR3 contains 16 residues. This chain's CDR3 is CAISSGASSGANVLTF. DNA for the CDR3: TGTGCCATCAGCAGCGGGGCTAGCTCTGGGGCCAACGTCCTGACTTTC.

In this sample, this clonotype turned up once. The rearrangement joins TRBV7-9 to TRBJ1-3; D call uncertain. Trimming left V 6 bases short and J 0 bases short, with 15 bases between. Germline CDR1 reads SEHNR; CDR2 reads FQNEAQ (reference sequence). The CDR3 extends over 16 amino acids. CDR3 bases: TGTGCCAGCAGACCAGACGGCCGGCACTCTGGAAACACCATATATTTT. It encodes CASRPDGRHSGNTIYF.

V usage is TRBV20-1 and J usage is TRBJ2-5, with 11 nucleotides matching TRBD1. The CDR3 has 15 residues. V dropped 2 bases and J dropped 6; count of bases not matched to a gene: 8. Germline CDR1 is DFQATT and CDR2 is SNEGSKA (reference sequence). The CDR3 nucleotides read TGCAGTGCTAGATTTATGGGACAGGGGGGGAAGACCCAGTACTTC. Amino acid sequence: CSARFMGQGGKTQYF.

The CDR3 nucleotides are TGTGCCAGCATCGTCCTGGCGGGGGTCGGGGAGCTGTTTTTT. Encoded protein: CASIVLAGVGELFF. This chain links TRBV6-2 or TRBV6-3 with TRBJ2-2, with 7 bases identical to TRBD2. Germline-derived CDR1 and CDR2 are MNHEY and SVGEGT. The CDR3 runs 14 residues. After removal of 7 bases from V and 7 bases from J, the junction contained 9 bases not matched to a gene.

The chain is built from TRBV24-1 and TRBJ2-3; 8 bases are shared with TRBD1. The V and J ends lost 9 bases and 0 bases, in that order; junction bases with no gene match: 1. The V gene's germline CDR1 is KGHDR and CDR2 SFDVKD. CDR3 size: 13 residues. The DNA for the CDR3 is TGTGCCACCGGACAGGGAAGCACAGATACGCAGTATTTT. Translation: CATGQGSTDTQYF.

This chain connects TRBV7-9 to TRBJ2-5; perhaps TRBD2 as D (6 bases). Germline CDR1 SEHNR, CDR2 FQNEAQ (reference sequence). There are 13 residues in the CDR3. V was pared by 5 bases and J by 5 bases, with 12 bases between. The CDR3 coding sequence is TGTGCCAGCAGCCAAGGTAGCGGCGAGACCCAGTACTTC. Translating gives CASSQGSGETQYF.

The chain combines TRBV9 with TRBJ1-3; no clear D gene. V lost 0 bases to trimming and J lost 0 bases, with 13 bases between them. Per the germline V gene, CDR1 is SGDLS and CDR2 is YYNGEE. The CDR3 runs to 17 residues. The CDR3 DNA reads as TGTGCCAGCAGCGTAGGGGTACGGATGTACTCTGGAAACACCATATATTTT. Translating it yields CASSVGVRMYSGNTIYF.

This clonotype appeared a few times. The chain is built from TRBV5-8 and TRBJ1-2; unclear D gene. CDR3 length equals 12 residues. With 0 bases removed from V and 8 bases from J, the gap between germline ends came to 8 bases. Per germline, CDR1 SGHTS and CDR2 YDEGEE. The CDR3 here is CASSLVVEGYTF. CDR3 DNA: TGTGCCAGCAGCTTGGTGGTAGAGGGCTACACCTTC.

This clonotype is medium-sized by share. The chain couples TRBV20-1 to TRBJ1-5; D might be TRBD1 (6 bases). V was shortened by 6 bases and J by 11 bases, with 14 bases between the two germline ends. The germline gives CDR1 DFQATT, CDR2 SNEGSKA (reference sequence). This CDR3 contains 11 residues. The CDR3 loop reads CSARITGTQHF. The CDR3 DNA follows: TGCAGTGCCAGAATAACAGGGACCCAGCATTTT.

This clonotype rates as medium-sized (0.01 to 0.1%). The CDR3 here is CSAREGAAGFANEKLFF. DNA for the CDR3: TGCAGTGCTAGAGAGGGGGCGGCTGGATTCGCTAATGAAAAACTGTTTTTT. This chain uses TRBV20-1 with TRBJ1-4; maybe TRBD1 (6 bases). V was shortened by 0 bases and J by 3 bases, with 17 bases between the two germline ends. CDR1 and CDR2 from the germline V gene are DFQATT and SNEGSKA (reference sequence). The CDR3 is 17 residues long.

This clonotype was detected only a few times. The CDR3 DNA reads TGCAGTGCTAGAAAACCGGGCAGCACCTTCCCTTACTCTGGAAACACCATATATTTT. It encodes CSARKPGSTFPYSGNTIYF. The chain recombines TRBV20-1 with TRBJ1-3; D not resolved. Deletions cut 2 bases from V and 0 bases from J, with 23 bases between. There are 19 residues in the CDR3. Per the germline V gene, CDR1 is DFQATT and CDR2 is SNEGSKA (reference sequence).

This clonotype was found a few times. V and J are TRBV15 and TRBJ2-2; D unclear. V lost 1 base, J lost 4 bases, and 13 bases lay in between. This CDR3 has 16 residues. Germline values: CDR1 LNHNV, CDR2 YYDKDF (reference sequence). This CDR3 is CATSRGAATSTGELFF. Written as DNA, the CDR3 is TGTGCCACCAGCAGAGGGGCAGCGACCTCCACCGGGGAGCTGTTTTTT.

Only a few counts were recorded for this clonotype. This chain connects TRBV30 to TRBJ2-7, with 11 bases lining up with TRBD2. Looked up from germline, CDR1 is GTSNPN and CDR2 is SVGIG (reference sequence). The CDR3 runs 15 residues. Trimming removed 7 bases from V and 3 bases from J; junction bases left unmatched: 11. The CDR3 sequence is CASTKTSGGFYEQYF. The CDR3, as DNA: TGTGCCTCCACCAAAACTAGCGGGGGTTTCTACGAGCAGTACTTC.

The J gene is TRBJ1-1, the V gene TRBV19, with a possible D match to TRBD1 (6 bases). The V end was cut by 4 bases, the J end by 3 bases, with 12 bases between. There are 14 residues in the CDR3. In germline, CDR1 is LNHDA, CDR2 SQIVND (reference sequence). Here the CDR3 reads CASSTTGAYTEAFF. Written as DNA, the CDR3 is TGTGCCAGTAGTACGACAGGAGCCTACACTGAAGCTTTCTTT.

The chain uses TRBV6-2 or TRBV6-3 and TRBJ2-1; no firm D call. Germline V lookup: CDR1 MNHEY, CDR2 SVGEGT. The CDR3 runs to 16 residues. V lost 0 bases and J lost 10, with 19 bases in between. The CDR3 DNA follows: TGTGCCAGCAGTTACTCGAGATTGACTCCCCAGGAGGAGCAGTTCTTC. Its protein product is CASSYSRLTPQEEQFF.

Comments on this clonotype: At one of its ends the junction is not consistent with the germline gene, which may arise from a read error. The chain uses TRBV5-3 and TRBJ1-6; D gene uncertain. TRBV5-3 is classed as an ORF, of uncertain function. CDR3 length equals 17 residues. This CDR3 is CASSLVMAGSYNSPLHF. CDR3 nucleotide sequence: TGTGCCAGCAGCTTGGTCATGGCCGGCTCCTATAATTCACCCCTCCACTTT.

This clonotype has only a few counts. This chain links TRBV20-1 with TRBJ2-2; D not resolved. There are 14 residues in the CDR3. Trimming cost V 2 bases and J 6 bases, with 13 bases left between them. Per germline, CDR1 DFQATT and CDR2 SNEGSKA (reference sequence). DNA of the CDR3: TGCAGTGCTAGACGTTTTAGAGTCGCCGGGGAGCTGTTTTTT. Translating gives CSARRFRVAGELFF.

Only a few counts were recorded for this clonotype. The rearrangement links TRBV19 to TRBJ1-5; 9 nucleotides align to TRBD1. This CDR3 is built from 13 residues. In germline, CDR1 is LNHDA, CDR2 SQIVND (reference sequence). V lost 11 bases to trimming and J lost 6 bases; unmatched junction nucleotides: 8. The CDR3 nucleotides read TGTGCCGGAGGGGGACAGGGTTTTCAGCCCCAGCATTTT. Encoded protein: CAGGGQGFQPQHF.

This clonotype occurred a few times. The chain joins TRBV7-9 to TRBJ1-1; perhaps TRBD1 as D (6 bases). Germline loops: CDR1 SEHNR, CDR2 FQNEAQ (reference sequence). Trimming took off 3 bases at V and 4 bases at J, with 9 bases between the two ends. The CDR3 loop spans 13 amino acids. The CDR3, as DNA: TGTGCCAGCAGCTTCGGGGGCCCCACTGAAGCTTTCTTT. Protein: CASSFGGPTEAFF. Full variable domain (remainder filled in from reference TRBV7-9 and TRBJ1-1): DTGVSQNPRHKITKRGQNVTFRCDPISEHNRLYWYRQTLGQGPEFLTYFQNEAQLEKSRLLSDRFSAERPKGSFSTLEIQRTEQGDSAMYLCASSFGGPTEAFFGQGTRLTVV.

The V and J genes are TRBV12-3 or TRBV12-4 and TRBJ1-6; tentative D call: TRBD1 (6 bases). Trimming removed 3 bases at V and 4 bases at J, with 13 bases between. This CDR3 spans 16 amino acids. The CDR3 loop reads CASSFGRRGYNSPLHF. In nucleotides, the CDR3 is TGTGCCAGCAGTTTCGGTCGCAGGGGTTATAATTCACCCCTCCACTTT.

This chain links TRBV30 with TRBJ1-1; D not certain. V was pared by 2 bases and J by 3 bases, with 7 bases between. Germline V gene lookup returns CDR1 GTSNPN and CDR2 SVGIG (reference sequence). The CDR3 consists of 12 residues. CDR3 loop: CAWSSGDTEAFF. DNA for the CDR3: TGTGCCTGGAGTTCCGGGGACACTGAAGCTTTCTTT.

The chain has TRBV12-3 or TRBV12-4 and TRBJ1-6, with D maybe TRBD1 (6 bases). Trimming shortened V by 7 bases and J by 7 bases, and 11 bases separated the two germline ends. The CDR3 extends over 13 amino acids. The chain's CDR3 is CASTPGGNSPLHF. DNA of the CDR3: TGTGCCAGCACCCCCGGGGGCAATTCACCCCTCCACTTT.

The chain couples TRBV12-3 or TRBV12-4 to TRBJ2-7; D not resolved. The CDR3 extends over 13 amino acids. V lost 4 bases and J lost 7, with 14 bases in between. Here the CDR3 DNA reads TGTGCCAGCAGTTCCGATTCGATAGGGGAGCAGTACTTC. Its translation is CASSSDSIGEQYF.

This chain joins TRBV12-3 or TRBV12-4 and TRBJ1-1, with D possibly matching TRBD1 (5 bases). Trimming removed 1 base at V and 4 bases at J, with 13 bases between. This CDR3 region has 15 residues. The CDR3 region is CASSLVLGVSTEAFF. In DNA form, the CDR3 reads TGTGCCAGCAGTTTAGTACTGGGGGTAAGCACTGAAGCTTTCTTT.